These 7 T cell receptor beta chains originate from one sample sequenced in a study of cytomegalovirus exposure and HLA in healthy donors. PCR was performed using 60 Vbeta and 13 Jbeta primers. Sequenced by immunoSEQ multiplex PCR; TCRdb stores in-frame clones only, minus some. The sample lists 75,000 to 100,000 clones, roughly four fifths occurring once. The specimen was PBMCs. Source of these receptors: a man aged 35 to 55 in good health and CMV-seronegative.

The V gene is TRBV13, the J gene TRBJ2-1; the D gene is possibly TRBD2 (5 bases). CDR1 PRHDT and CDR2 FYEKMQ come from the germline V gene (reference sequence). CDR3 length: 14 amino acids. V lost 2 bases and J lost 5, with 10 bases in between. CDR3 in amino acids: CASSLSPGNNEQFF. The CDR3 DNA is TGTGCCAGCAGCTTATCCCCGGGAAACAATGAGCAGTTCTTC.

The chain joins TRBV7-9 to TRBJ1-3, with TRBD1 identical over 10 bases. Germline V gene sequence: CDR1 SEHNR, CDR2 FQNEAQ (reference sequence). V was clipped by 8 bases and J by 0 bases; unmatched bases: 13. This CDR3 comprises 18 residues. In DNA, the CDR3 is TGTGCCAGCGGTGGGACAGGGGATAGAAGAGCCTCTGGAAACACCATATATTTT. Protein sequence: CASGGTGDRRASGNTIYF. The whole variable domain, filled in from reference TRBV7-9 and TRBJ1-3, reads DTGVSQNPRHKITKRGQNVTFRCDPISEHNRLYWYRQTLGQGPEFLTYFQNEAQLEKSRLLSDRFSAERPKGSFSTLEIQRTEQGDSAMYLCASGGTGDRRASGNTIYFGEGSWLTVV.

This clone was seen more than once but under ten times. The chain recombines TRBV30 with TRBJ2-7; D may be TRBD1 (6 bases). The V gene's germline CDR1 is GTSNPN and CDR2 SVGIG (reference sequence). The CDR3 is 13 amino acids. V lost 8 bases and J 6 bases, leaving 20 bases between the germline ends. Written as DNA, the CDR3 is TGTGCCAGGGGCCGGGACACTCTCTCCGAGCAGTACTTC. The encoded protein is CARGRDTLSEQYF.

CDR3 sequence (DNA): TGTGCCAGCTCACCACCCGGGAATGAAAAACTGTTTTTT. This gives the protein CASSPPGNEKLFF. The chain employs TRBV18 and TRBJ1-4, with D unresolved. The germline gives CDR1 KGHSH, CDR2 LQKENI. This CDR3 is built from 13 residues. V gave up 0 bases and J gave up 5 bases, with 4 bases separating them. Drawing the rest from reference TRBV18 and TRBJ1-4, the complete variable domain is NAGVMQNPRHLVRRRGQEARLRCSPMKGHSHVYWYRQLPEEGLKFMVYLQKENIIDESGMPKERFSAEFPKEGPSILRIQQVVRGDSAAYFCASSPPGNEKLFFGSGTQLSVL.

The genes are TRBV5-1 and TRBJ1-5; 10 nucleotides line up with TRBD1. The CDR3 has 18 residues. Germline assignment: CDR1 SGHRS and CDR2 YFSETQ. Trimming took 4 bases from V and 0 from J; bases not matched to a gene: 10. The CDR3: CASSQGDRGIYSNQPQHF. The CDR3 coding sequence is TGCGCCAGCAGCCAGGGGGACAGGGGAATTTATAGCAATCAGCCCCAGCATTTT.

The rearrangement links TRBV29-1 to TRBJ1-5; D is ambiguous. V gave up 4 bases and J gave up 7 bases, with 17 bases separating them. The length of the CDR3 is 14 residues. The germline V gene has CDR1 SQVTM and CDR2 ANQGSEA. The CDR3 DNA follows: TGCAGCGTTGCGGCCGGGTCTAACCGACAGCCCCAGCATTTT. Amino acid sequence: CSVAAGSNRQPQHF.

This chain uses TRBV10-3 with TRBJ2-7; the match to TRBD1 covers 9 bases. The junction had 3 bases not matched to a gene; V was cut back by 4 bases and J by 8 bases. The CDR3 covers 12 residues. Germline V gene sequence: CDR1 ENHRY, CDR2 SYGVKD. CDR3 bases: TGTGCCATCAGTGGGGACAGGGAGAAGCAGTACTTC. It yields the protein CAISGDREKQYF.